This TCR beta chain was obtained from a study of T cell clusters in autoimmune cytopenias. TRB was amplified from approximately 250 ng of peripheral blood genomic DNA per sample. Multiplex touch-down PCR amplified TRB using TRB-A and TRB-B pools in one tube. Reanalyzing the multiplex PCR reads, TCRdb keeps one entry per CDR3 protein, without DNA. This sample's clone table lists 2,500 or so distinct CDR3 sequences. Germline V gives CDR1 SGHDT, CDR2 YYEEEE. The CDR3 is 15 residues long. This clonotype is identified as large (0.1 to 1%) from frequency. Sample: peripheral blood. This chain links TRBV5-6 with TRBJ1-2; TCRdb designates TRBD1, a call that cannot be tested without DNA. The clonotype originates from a human donor with an autoimmune cytopenia or autoimmune hepatitis (not recorded which). The chain's CDR3 is CASSGTDSLSYGYTF.